This passage covers 20 T cell receptor beta chains from one sample sequenced in a study of blood T cell repertoires in COVID-19. Produced via immunoSEQ multiplex PCR; TCRdb's table is partial and in-frame only. The sample lists about 110,000 clones; roughly 84% were seen once. The source material was peripheral blood. The source is a human donor in a cohort sampled during active COVID-19.

V and J are TRBV2 and TRBJ2-5; 9 bases map to TRBD2. The CDR3 is 15 amino acids. In germline, CDR1 is SNHLY, CDR2 FYNNEI. After removal of 6 bases from V and 1 base from J, the junction contained 6 bases not matched to a gene. CDR3 DNA: TGTGCCAGCAGGCCCTCTAGCGGGGTCCAAGAGACCCAGTACTTC. Protein product: CASRPSSGVQETQYF.

The chain recombines TRBV27 with TRBJ2-2; 9 positions match TRBD2. The germline gives CDR1 MNHEY, CDR2 SMNVEV (reference sequence). CDR3 length equals 18 residues. V lost 5 bases to trimming and J lost 1 base; unmatched junction nucleotides: 11. In nucleotides, the CDR3 is TGTGCCAGCAGTGGAGACCTCCTAGCGGGGAGGAACACCGGGGAGCTGTTTTTT. Its protein product is CASSGDLLAGRNTGELFF.

The V gene is TRBV5-1, the J gene TRBJ2-7, with D possibly TRBD1 on 5 matching bases. The CDR3 loop spans 15 amino acids. V lost 0 bases and J lost 2, with 12 bases in between. The V gene's germline CDR1 is SGHRS and CDR2 YFSETQ. CDR3 protein: CASSLGTSGPYEQYV. As DNA, the CDR3 is TGCGCCAGCAGCTTGGGCACTTCAGGGCCCTACGAGCAGTACGTC.

The chain joins TRBV28 to TRBJ2-2, with D possibly being TRBD2 (6 bases). CDR1 and CDR2 (germline): MDHEN, SYDVKM. V dropped 7 bases and J dropped 3 bases, with 18 bases sitting between them. This CDR3 is 16 amino acids long. The CDR3 region has the DNA TGTGCCAGCAACACTCTGGCAGGAGGGTACACCGGGGAGCTGTTTTTT. Encoded protein: CASNTLAGGYTGELFF. The full variable domain, with the rest looked up from reference TRBV28 and TRBJ2-2, is DVKVTQSSRYLVKRTGEKVFLECVQDMDHENMFWYRQDPGLGLRLIYFSYDVKMKEKGDIPEGYSVSREKKERFSLILESASTNQTSMYLCASNTLAGGYTGELFFGEGSRLTVL.

This clone was counted a few times. The chain couples TRBV6-6 to TRBJ1-5; D is ambiguous. The CDR3 totals 13 residues. Germline CDR1 and CDR2: MNHNY and SVGAGI (reference sequence). Trimming removed 2 bases at V and 7 bases at J, with 9 bases between. The CDR3, as DNA: TGTGCCAGCAGTTACGCGGGTGGGCAGCCCCAGCATTTT. Translation gives CASSYAGGQPQHF.

The gene calls are TRBV6-4 and TRBJ2-2; 11 bases agree with TRBD2. The CDR3 loop spans 16 amino acids. Germline CDR1 reads MRHNA; CDR2 reads SNTAGT. The V and J ends lost 6 bases and 5 bases, in that order; junction bases with no gene match: 8. The CDR3 DNA reads as TGTGCCAGCAGAGTAGCGGGAGGGCCCGGAACCGGGGAGCTGTTTTTT. This translates into CASRVAGGPGTGELFF.

The chain is built from TRBV18 and TRBJ2-2; a weak D match, TRBD2 (6 bases). The CDR3 sequence is 15 residues long. Germline assignment: CDR1 KGHSH and CDR2 LQKENI. V gave up 5 bases and J gave up 5 bases, with 15 bases separating them. CDR3 DNA: TGTGCCAGCTCAGGGGGGATTTCACCGACCGGGGAGCTGTTTTTT. Its translation is CASSGGISPTGELFF.

The chain has TRBV30 and TRBJ2-1, with 12 bases that match TRBD2. CDR1 and CDR2 (germline): GTSNPN, SVGIG (reference sequence). J was trimmed by 7 bases and V by 0 bases; bases with no gene match: 4. The CDR3 has 15 amino acids. The CDR3 loop reads CAWSVGLAGWNEQFF. For the CDR3, the DNA is TGTGCCTGGAGTGTAGGACTAGCGGGATGGAATGAGCAGTTCTTC.

CDR3 sequence reads: CASSVEWTEGSGEQYF. CDR3 DNA sequence: TGTGCCAGCAGCGTAGAATGGACAGAGGGGTCGGGCGAGCAGTACTTC. The chain has TRBV9 and TRBJ2-7; tentatively, D is TRBD1 (6 bases). The V gene lost 0 bases and the J gene lost 6 bases, with 19 bases spanning the gap. CDR1 and CDR2 from the germline V gene are SGDLS and YYNGEE. The CDR3 is made up of 16 amino acids.

This clone was counted once. The rearrangement links TRBV7-3 to TRBJ2-3; 9 bases fit TRBD2. This CDR3 region has 17 residues. Germline trimming cut 5 bases from V and 1 base from J; bases unmatched to any gene: 10. From germline, CDR1 is SGHTA and CDR2 FQGTGA. The CDR3 reads CASSPNSGSGGTDTQYF. CDR3 coding DNA: TGTGCCAGCAGCCCCAATAGCGGGAGCGGCGGCACAGATACGCAGTATTTT.

This chain joins TRBV11-2 and TRBJ1-3; 9 nucleotides match TRBD1. The CDR3 is 14 amino acids. Looked up from germline, CDR1 is SGHAT and CDR2 is FQNNGV. J gave up 4 bases and V 5 bases, and 3 bases lay outside the gene matches. CDR3 bases: TGTGCCAGCAGCCCGGGACAGGGAGGAAACACCATATATTTT. Its translation is CASSPGQGGNTIYF.

The V gene is TRBV19, the J gene TRBJ1-2; D is ambiguous. Trimming took off 2 bases at V and 4 bases at J, with 5 bases between the two ends. This CDR3 spans 12 amino acids. Per germline, CDR1 LNHDA and CDR2 SQIVND (reference sequence). The CDR3 bases are TGTGCCAGTAGTATACCCCGCTATGGCTACACCTTC. Protein sequence: CASSIPRYGYTF.

This chain links TRBV3-1 (or the pseudogene TRBV3-2) with TRBJ1-2; TRBD1 matches at 10 bases. Trimming took 4 bases from V and 5 from J; bases not matched to a gene: 10. Germline CDR1 is LGHDT and CDR2 is YNNKEL (reference sequence). The CDR3 extends over 16 amino acids. CDR3 in amino acids: CASSLKTGGEFYGYTF. Here the CDR3 DNA reads TGTGCCAGCAGCCTGAAGACAGGGGGCGAGTTTTATGGCTACACCTTC.

The chain employs TRBV7-3 and TRBJ1-2, with D possibly TRBD1 on 6 matching bases. Trimming shortened V by 4 bases and J by 7 bases, and 13 bases separated the two germline ends. Germline V lookup: CDR1 SGHTA, CDR2 FQGTGA. CDR3 size: 13 residues. The CDR3, as DNA: TGTGCCAGCAGCTCCCAGGGAGGGGGTGGCTACACCTTC. This translates into CASSSQGGGGYTF. Full variable domain (rest looked up from reference TRBV7-3 and TRBJ1-2): GAGVSQTPSNKVTEKGKYVELRCDPISGHTALYWYRQSLGQGPEFLIYFQGTGAADDSGLPNDRFFAVRPEGSVSTLKIQRTERGDSAVYLCASSSQGGGGYTFGSGTRLTVV.

V usage is TRBV3-1 (or the pseudogene TRBV3-2) and J usage is TRBJ2-1, with TRBD2 matching over 11 bases. This CDR3 is 15 amino acids long. J lost 4 bases, V lost 4 bases, and 3 bases had no gene match. From germline, CDR1 is LGHDT and CDR2 YNNKEL (reference sequence). CDR3 in DNA: TGTGCCAGCAGCCCCCGACTAGCGGGGTACAATGAGCAGTTCTTC. It codes for CASSPRLAGYNEQFF.

This CDR3 reads CASSEHARDGYTF. The CDR3 DNA is TGTGCCAGCAGCGAACATGCGAGGGATGGCTACACCTTC. The V call is TRBV28, the J call TRBJ1-2; the D is unclear. Trimming took off 6 bases at V and 6 bases at J, with 14 bases between the two ends. This CDR3 has 13 amino acids. CDR1 and CDR2 (germline): MDHEN, SYDVKM.

This chain connects TRBV7-2 to TRBJ2-5; 8 positions match TRBD2. Germline CDR1 SGHTA, CDR2 FQGNSA. The trim removed 7 bases at V and 4 bases at J, leaving 5 bases unmatched. The CDR3 spans 13 residues. CDR3 sequence reads: CASNGLAGETQYF. In DNA, the CDR3 is TGTGCCAGCAATGGACTAGCTGGAGAGACCCAGTACTTC. Full variable domain (missing parts from reference TRBV7-2 and TRBJ2-5): GAGVSQSPSNKVTEKGKDVELRCDPISGHTALYWYRQSLGQGLEFLIYFQGNSAPDKSGLPSDRFSAERTGGSVSTLTIQRTQQEDSAVYLCASNGLAGETQYFGPGTRLLVL.

This sequence joins TRBV7-2 and TRBJ1-6; D remains ambiguous. The V gene lost 6 bases and the J gene lost 3 bases, with 18 bases spanning the gap. CDR3 size: 17 residues. Germline V gene sequence: CDR1 SGHTA, CDR2 FQGNSA. DNA for the CDR3: TGTGCCAGCAGTTTTGACACCGCCACAGTCTATAATTCACCCCTCCACTTT. Translation gives CASSFDTATVYNSPLHF.

This clone was detected once. The V call is TRBV13, the J call TRBJ1-1, with 10 bases matching TRBD1. CDR1 is PRHDT, CDR2 FYEKMQ, per germline (reference sequence). This CDR3 region has 17 residues. Trimming removed 6 bases from V and 4 bases from J; junction bases left unmatched: 14. The CDR3 sequence: CASRTGGATLALTEAFF. Written as DNA, the CDR3 is TGTGCCAGCAGGACAGGGGGCGCGACGTTGGCTCTCACTGAAGCTTTCTTT.

The genes are TRBV18 and TRBJ2-2; 7 bases align to TRBD2. The CDR3 extends over 16 amino acids. After removal of 3 bases from V and 4 bases from J, the junction contained 8 bases not matched to a gene. Germline V gene lookup returns CDR1 KGHSH and CDR2 LQKENI. The CDR3 region has the DNA TGTGCCAGCTCACCCCTTTCGGGGGGTAGCACCGGGGAGCTGTTTTTT. Translated: CASSPLSGGSTGELFF.